These 5 T cell receptor beta chains were sequenced from one sample in a study of T cells in Graves' hyperthyroidism and ophthalmopathy. Amplified TCR beta CDR3 regions came from RNA transcripts. The primer set for the first-round RT-PCR of the TCR CDR3 was HTBI. TCRdb independently ran MiXCR on the multiplex PCR reads; one entry per CDR3 protein. The table includes about 290,000 distinct CDR3 sequences, roughly 13% detected once. The sample comprised blood. The receptors derive from a woman in her thirties or forties with Graves' hyperthyroidism.

Turning to this clonotype: At one end, the junction sequence differs from germline, possibly due to a read error. The chain combines TRBV24-1 with TRBJ2-5; perhaps TRBD1 as D (6 bases). The V gene's germline CDR1 is KGHDR and CDR2 SFDVKD. The CDR3 loop spans 13 amino acids. The CDR3 protein is CATSEFVGANLHF. For the CDR3, the DNA is TGTGCCACCAGTGAGTTTGTGGGGGCTAATCTGCACTTC.

This clonotype has at least ten counts. The rearrangement links TRBV6-5 to TRBJ1-2, with D tentatively TRBD1 (6 bases). Looked up from germline, CDR1 is MNHEY and CDR2 is SVGAGI. The CDR3 extends over 13 amino acids. The V end was cut by 0 bases, the J end by 6 bases, with 8 bases between. The DNA of the CDR3 is TGTGCCAGCAGTTACTCAGGGGGAGATGGCTACACCTTC. Its protein product is CASSYSGGDGYTF.

This clonotype was picked up many times. V usage is TRBV4-1 and J usage is TRBJ1-1; D not resolved. Germline V gene sequence: CDR1 MGHRA, CDR2 YSYEKL. The CDR3 loop spans 13 amino acids. Trimming shortened V by 5 bases and J by 7 bases, and 14 bases separated the two germline ends. CDR3 in DNA: TGCGCCAGCAGCACCATACCTGGACTTGAAGCTTTCTTT. Translating gives CASSTIPGLEAFF.

In its sample, this clonotype was seen once. This rearrangement joins TRBV20-1 to TRBJ2-7; 8 bases are shared with TRBD2. Per the germline V gene, CDR1 is DFQATT and CDR2 is SNEGSKA (reference sequence). J was trimmed by 2 bases and V by 0 bases; bases with no gene match: 9. The CDR3 runs to 16 residues. DNA for the CDR3: TGCAGTGCTAGAGACCTACGAGCGGGAGTCGCCTACGAGCAGTACTTC. Amino acids: CSARDLRAGVAYEQYF.

This clonotype was picked up a small number of times. The J gene is TRBJ2-7, the V gene TRBV19; D remains unclear. Trimming took off 3 bases at V and 0 bases at J, with 6 bases between the two ends. Germline V gene sequence: CDR1 LNHDA, CDR2 SQIVND (reference sequence). This CDR3 has 13 amino acids. CDR3 region: CASSIRISYEQYF. The DNA of the CDR3 is TGTGCCAGTAGTATCCGTATCTCCTACGAGCAGTACTTC.